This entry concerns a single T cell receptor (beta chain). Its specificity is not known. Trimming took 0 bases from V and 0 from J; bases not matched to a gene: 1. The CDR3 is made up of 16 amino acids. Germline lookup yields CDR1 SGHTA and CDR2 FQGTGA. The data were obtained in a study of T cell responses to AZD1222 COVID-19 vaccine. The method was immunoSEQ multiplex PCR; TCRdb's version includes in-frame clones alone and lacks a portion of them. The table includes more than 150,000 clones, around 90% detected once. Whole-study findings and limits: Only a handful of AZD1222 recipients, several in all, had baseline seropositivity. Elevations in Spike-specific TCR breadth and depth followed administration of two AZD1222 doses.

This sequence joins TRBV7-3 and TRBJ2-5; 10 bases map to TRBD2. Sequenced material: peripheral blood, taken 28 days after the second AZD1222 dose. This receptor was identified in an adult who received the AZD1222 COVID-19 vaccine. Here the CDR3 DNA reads TGTGCCAGCAGCTTAACGGGACTAGCGAACCAAGAGACCCAGTACTTC. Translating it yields CASSLTGLANQETQYF.